Here is one T cell receptor (beta chain) with its context. The CDR3 has 14 residues. Per germline, CDR1 MNHEY and CDR2 SVGEGT. Trimming took 8 bases from V and 4 from J, leaving 15 bases between them. The sample is drawn from a study of blood T cells in healthy people across ages. A J-beta primer mix and a sample-barcoded 5' primer were used in a second PCR of about 7 to 12 cycles. The template-switch adaptor, which had 12 random nucleotides, put a tag on each cDNA molecule. TCRdb passed the 5' RACE reads through MiXCR, listing each CDR3 protein once. The sample contains more than 700,000 distinct CDR3 sequences, about half of which appear only once.

The V and J genes are TRBV6-2 or TRBV6-3 and TRBJ2-1; a possible D gene is TRBD1 (6 bases). The specimen was blood. The sequence was obtained from an elderly man in good health. CDR3 region: CASRGGVLYNEQFF. The CDR3, as DNA: TGTGCCAGCCGAGGGGGAGTCCTTTACAATGAGCAGTTCTTC.